This T cell receptor beta chain came from a study of technical replicates of blood from several donors. TCRdb keeps only in-frame clones here, not all; method: immunoSEQ multiplex PCR. The sample holds tens of thousands of clones, over 85% seen once. Trimming at V came to 0 bases and at J to 5 bases, leaving 10 bases not matched to a gene. Germline V CDR1 and CDR2: SGHDN, FVKESK. The CDR3 extends over 17 amino acids. The source of this sequence is a human donor in good health. The chain couples TRBV14 to TRBJ2-7; 10 bases are a match to TRBD2. Sequencing was carried out using T cells isolated from PBMCs. Here the CDR3 reads CASSQESMASGSNEQYF. CDR3 DNA sequence: TGTGCCAGCAGCCAAGAATCGATGGCTAGCGGGAGTAACGAGCAGTACTTC.